This passage covers 8 T cell receptor beta chains from one sample sequenced in a study of T-cell reconstitution after alpha-beta-depleted transplantation in children. The library targeted TCRbeta and was prepared with unique molecular identifiers. TCRdb re-called the PCR reads through MiXCR, storing one row per CDR3 protein. Of about 200,000 distinct CDR3 sequences listed, roughly 15% are singletons. This material consisted of PBMCs from the stem cell graft donor, taken from the stem cell graft. These receptors came from a human donor who donated a stem cell graft to a child with acute lymphoblastic leukemia.

The J gene is TRBJ2-3, the V gene TRBV20-1; TRBD1 agrees at 9 bases. Germline values: CDR1 DFQATT, CDR2 SNEGSKA (reference sequence). After removal of 4 bases from V and 1 base from J, the junction contained 12 bases not matched to a gene. The CDR3 covers 17 residues. CDR3 nucleotide sequence: TGCAGTGCTACCCGGGACAGGGCGTCGTCTGGCACAGATACGCAGTATTTT. Translated: CSATRDRASSGTDTQYF.

In nucleotides, the CDR3 is TGCAGTGCTGTAGCGGGAGCCGATGTAACCTACGAGCAGTACTTC. Amino acid sequence: CSAVAGADVTYEQYF. The chain links TRBV20-1 to TRBJ2-7; 9 bases line up with TRBD2. The trim removed 5 bases at V and 2 bases at J, leaving 10 bases unmatched. Looked up from germline, CDR1 is DFQATT and CDR2 is SNEGSKA (reference sequence). The CDR3 extends over 15 amino acids.

Many counts were recorded for this clonotype. V and J are TRBV12-3 or TRBV12-4 and TRBJ1-4, with 7 bases lining up with TRBD1. This CDR3 is built from 15 residues. The J segment lost 5 bases and the V segment lost 6 bases, leaving 9 bases of the junction unmatched. The DNA for the CDR3 is TGTGCCAGCAGACACAGGGGCCGCTCCAATGAAAAACTGTTTTTT. It translates to CASRHRGRSNEKLFF.

This clonotype was picked up many times. This chain links TRBV11-3 with TRBJ2-2; D possibly matches TRBD1 or TRBD2 (5 bases each). V lost 5 bases and J lost 3, with 13 bases in between. CDR3 length: 15 residues. The germline CDR1 and CDR2 sequences are SGHNT and YENEEA. CDR3 bases: TGTGCCAGCAGCGCCCGGGACCCGGACACCGGGGAGCTGTTTTTT. Protein: CASSARDPDTGELFF.

The chain employs TRBV18 and TRBJ1-1; D is uncertain. Germline V lookup: CDR1 KGHSH, CDR2 LQKENI. This CDR3 is 12 amino acids long. The V end was cut by 5 bases, the J end by 1 base, with 5 bases between. In DNA, the CDR3 is TGTGCCAGCTCAAACCAGAACACTGAAGCTTTCTTT. This encodes CASSNQNTEAFF.

This clonotype was seen ten or more times. V usage is TRBV12-3 or TRBV12-4 and J usage is TRBJ1-3; D gene uncertain. The CDR3 is 15 amino acids. V was pared by 2 bases and J by 0 bases, with 8 bases between. CDR3 nucleotides: TGTGCCAGCAGTTTAAGCAGGCTCTCTGGAAACACCATATATTTT. This encodes CASSLSRLSGNTIYF.

This clonotype was counted many times. This sequence joins TRBV5-1 and TRBJ2-5; either TRBD1 or TRBD2 may fit D (5 bases each). Germline CDR1 reads SGHRS; CDR2 reads YFSETQ. The V end was cut by 0 bases, the J end by 1 base, with 13 bases between. The CDR3 has 16 residues. The CDR3 spells CASSLAFRGTQETQYF. The DNA of the CDR3 is TGCGCCAGCAGCTTGGCCTTTCGAGGGACCCAAGAGACCCAGTACTTC.

This clonotype was seen at least ten times. The rearrangement uses TRBV10-3 and TRBJ2-1; TRBD2 is a possible D gene (6 bases). Deletions cut 3 bases from V and 13 bases from J, with 10 bases between. Germline CDR1 is ENHRY and CDR2 is SYGVKD. The CDR3 runs to 11 residues. This CDR3 reads CAISEGRDQFF. The CDR3 DNA sequence: TGTGCCATCAGTGAAGGGCGGGATCAGTTCTTC.